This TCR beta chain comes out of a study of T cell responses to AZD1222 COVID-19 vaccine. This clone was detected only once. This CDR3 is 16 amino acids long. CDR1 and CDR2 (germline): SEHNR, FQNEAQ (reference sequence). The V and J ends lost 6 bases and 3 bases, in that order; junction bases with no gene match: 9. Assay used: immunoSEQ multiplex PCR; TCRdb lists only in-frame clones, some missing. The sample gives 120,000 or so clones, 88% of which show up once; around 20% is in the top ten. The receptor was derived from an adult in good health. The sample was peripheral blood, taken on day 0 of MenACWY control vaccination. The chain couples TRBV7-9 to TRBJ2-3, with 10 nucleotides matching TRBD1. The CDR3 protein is CASSYTWDRGTDTQYF. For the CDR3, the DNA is TGTGCCAGCAGTTACACGTGGGACAGGGGAACAGATACGCAGTATTTT.